This T cell receptor beta chain was recovered during a study of blood T cell repertoires in COVID-19. This clone was observed a few times. Germline CDR1 reads WNHNN; CDR2 reads SYGVQD (reference sequence). The CDR3 runs to 12 residues. Trimming stripped 6 bases from V and 6 bases from J, with 10 bases between. In the source study's methods: Estimated nucleated cell counts came from reference gene primer amplification. Assay used: immunoSEQ multiplex PCR; TCRdb lists only in-frame clones, some missing. V and J calls and clone size come straight from that table; D and trimming were deduced from the DNA. The sample has roughly 460,000 clones, around 90% seen once.

Sequencing input: peripheral blood. The chain employs TRBV10-1 and TRBJ2-3; D remains unclear. The receptor's source is a man aged 18-30 years with COVID-19, enrolled during active disease. The CDR3 reads CASSHIGDTQYF. CDR3 nucleotides: TGCGCCAGCAGCCATATCGGGGATACGCAGTATTTT.